One sample yielded the 19 T cell receptor beta chains listed below, sequenced in a study of T cell changes during pregnancy in multiple sclerosis. Some clones are missing from TCRdb's copy, which holds only in-frame ones; the method was immunoSEQ multiplex PCR. The sample consists of under 110,000 clones, about nine tenths of them appearing once. Sequenced here: peripheral blood, sampled in the second trimester of pregnancy. Receptors were obtained from a female donor with multiple sclerosis, enrolled in a pregnancy study.

Worth noting for this clone: An end of the junction differs from the germline gene, which may be a read error. The chain couples TRBV7-2 to TRBJ2-7, with D uncertain. Germline CDR1 SGHTA, CDR2 FQGNSA. The CDR3 covers 15 residues. The CDR3 DNA sequence: TGTGCCAGCAGGTTAGGCCCCTATAGCTCCTACGAGCAGTACTTC. It is translated as CASRLGPYSSYEQYF.

This rearrangement joins TRBV7-2 to TRBJ2-7, with 7 bases fitting TRBD2. With 0 bases clipped from V and 2 bases from J, the junction kept 4 bases outside the gene matches. Looked up from germline, CDR1 is SGHTA and CDR2 is FQGNSA. The CDR3 is 15 amino acids. The CDR3 region has the DNA TGTGCCAGCAGCTTAGCCGGGACTATCCCCTACGAGCAGTACTTC. As protein: CASSLAGTIPYEQYF.

The chain couples TRBV6-1 to TRBJ1-1; 7 bases match TRBD1. J gave up 13 bases and V 4 bases, and 12 bases lay outside the gene matches. The V gene's germline CDR1 is MNHNS and CDR2 SASEGT. CDR3 length: 13 residues. The CDR3 DNA is TGTGCCAGCAGTGGGGGAGAGACAGGGCCTAGTTTCTTT. This encodes CASSGGETGPSFF.

J is TRBJ1-1 and V is TRBV4-2, with TRBD1 matching 8 bases. Unmatched junction bases numbered 12, after V lost 0 bases and J lost 0 bases. The CDR3 is 19 amino acids. CDR1 and CDR2 (germline): LGHNA, YNFKEQ. This chain's CDR3 is CASSQDLDRGDLLNTEAFF. The CDR3 DNA reads as TGTGCCAGCAGCCAAGATCTCGACAGGGGCGATCTTCTGAACACTGAAGCTTTCTTT.

The chain combines TRBV19 with TRBJ1-5; maybe TRBD1 (5 bases). The length of the CDR3 is 14 residues. Looked up from germline, CDR1 is LNHDA and CDR2 is SQIVND (reference sequence). The CDR3 reads CVTQRRGSGKPQHF. The CDR3 DNA reads as TGTGTCACCCAGCGACGGGGGTCGGGGAAGCCCCAGCATTTT.

The J gene is TRBJ2-7, the V gene TRBV14, with a possible D match to TRBD1 (9 bases). CDR1 SGHDN and CDR2 FVKESK come from the germline V gene. The V gene lost 1 base and the J gene lost 6 bases, with 19 bases spanning the gap. The CDR3 totals 16 residues. This CDR3 is CASSQARGDRAGEQYF. The CDR3 DNA reads TGTGCCAGCAGCCAAGCGCGGGGGGACAGGGCCGGCGAGCAGTACTTC.

The J gene is TRBJ1-3, the V gene TRBV19, with a tentative D call TRBD1 (6 bases). The CDR3 spans 13 residues. V was pared by 11 bases and J by 2 bases, with 13 bases between. Germline CDR1 is LNHDA and CDR2 is SQIVND (reference sequence). The CDR3, as DNA: TGTGCCGGATCACAGGGAGCTGGAAACACCATATATTTT. It yields the protein CAGSQGAGNTIYF.

The chain recombines TRBV18 with TRBJ1-5, with 7 positions matching TRBD1. Per germline, CDR1 KGHSH and CDR2 LQKENI. V lost 5 bases to trimming and J lost 8 bases; unmatched junction nucleotides: 9. This CDR3 has 14 residues. CDR3 sequence reads: CASSYDRVREPQHF. CDR3 DNA: TGTGCCAGCTCATATGACAGGGTCCGTGAGCCCCAGCATTTT. Drawing the rest from reference TRBV18 and TRBJ1-5, the complete variable domain is NAGVMQNPRHLVRRRGQEARLRCSPMKGHSHVYWYRQLPEEGLKFMVYLQKENIIDESGMPKERFSAEFPKEGPSILRIQQVVRGDSAAYFCASSYDRVREPQHFGDGTRLSIL.

This chain connects TRBV10-3 to TRBJ2-2, with D perhaps TRBD2 (6 bases). With 4 bases removed from V and 6 bases from J, the gap between germline ends came to 6 bases. The CDR3 length is 12 residues. CDR1 ENHRY and CDR2 SYGVKD come from the germline V gene. CDR3 in DNA: TGTGCCATCAGTGGGGGGGCCGGGGAGCTGTTTTTT. Translation: CAISGGAGELFF.

The chain carries TRBV27 and TRBJ2-7; 12 bases align to TRBD2. The CDR3 contains 16 residues. The germline CDR1 and CDR2 sequences are MNHEY and SMNVEV (reference sequence). The J segment lost 6 bases and the V segment lost 5 bases, leaving 11 bases of the junction unmatched. CDR3 in DNA: TGTGCCAGCAGTCTGCTGACTAGCGGGAGAGTCTTCGAGCAGTACTTC. This encodes CASSLLTSGRVFEQYF.

The chain joins TRBV25-1 to TRBJ2-5, with 8 bases lining up with TRBD1. In germline, CDR1 is MGHDK, CDR2 SYGVNS. The length of the CDR3 is 15 residues. Unmatched junction bases numbered 6, after V lost 1 base and J lost 5 bases. In DNA form, the CDR3 reads TGTGCCAGCAGTGAATGGAGTGGGACAGGCGAGACCCAGTACTTC. It is translated as CASSEWSGTGETQYF.

This chain connects TRBV9 to TRBJ2-3; 9 bases align to TRBD2. CDR3 size: 19 residues. V lost 3 bases, J lost 2 bases, and 16 bases stayed unmatched. Germline values: CDR1 SGDLS, CDR2 YYNGEE. In DNA, the CDR3 is TGTGCCAGCAGCGCGGGTTCCGGTCTAGCGGGAACCTCCACAGATACGCAGTATTTT. As protein: CASSAGSGLAGTSTDTQYF.

J is TRBJ2-7 and V is TRBV4-1; possible D gene TRBD1, 6 bases. Germline V gene data show CDR1 as MGHRA and CDR2 as YSYEKL. The CDR3 sequence is 13 residues long. V was trimmed by 4 bases and J by 6 bases, leaving 13 bases between them. In DNA, the CDR3 is TGCGCCAGCAGCCTTCCCCAGGGGACCGAGCAGTACTTC. Protein: CASSLPQGTEQYF.

The chain carries TRBV9 and TRBJ1-3; D unclear. Germline V CDR1 and CDR2: SGDLS, YYNGEE. Between the trimmed V and J ends, which lost 5 bases and 2 bases, there was a span of 8 bases. The CDR3 is made up of 13 amino acids. The CDR3 is CASSVSPGNTIYF. The CDR3 DNA reads TGTGCCAGCAGTGTCTCCCCTGGAAACACCATATATTTT.

This clone was observed once. The V gene is TRBV9, the J gene TRBJ2-1; TRBD2 agrees at 7 bases. Germline trimming cut 0 bases from V and 4 bases from J; bases unmatched to any gene: 7. The V gene's germline CDR1 is SGDLS and CDR2 YYNGEE. This CDR3 has 16 amino acids. CDR3 residues: CASSVEGREQYNEQFF. The DNA for the CDR3 is TGTGCCAGCAGCGTAGAAGGGAGGGAGCAGTACAATGAGCAGTTCTTC.

The V gene is TRBV19, the J gene TRBJ1-2, with 9 bases identical to TRBD1. Trimming removed 7 bases from V and 6 bases from J; junction bases left unmatched: 6. Germline V lookup: CDR1 LNHDA, CDR2 SQIVND (reference sequence). CDR3 size: 13 residues. The DNA for the CDR3 is TGTGCCAGTAAGAGGGACAGGGTGAATGGCTACACCTTC. Its translation: CASKRDRVNGYTF.

The chain recombines TRBV13 with TRBJ2-1; D is unresolved. V dropped 5 bases and J dropped 8 bases, with 10 bases sitting between them. The CDR3 loop spans 12 amino acids. Germline lookup yields CDR1 PRHDT and CDR2 FYEKMQ (reference sequence). CDR3 coding DNA: TGTGCCAGCAGCGCTTTAGTCGATGAGCAGTTCTTC. As protein: CASSALVDEQFF.

The chain is built from TRBV4-2 and TRBJ2-7, with no clear D. The CDR3 has 13 residues. Between the trimmed V and J ends, which lost 1 base and 0 bases, there was a span of 4 bases. Germline V CDR1 and CDR2: LGHNA, YNFKEQ. CDR3 region: CASSQADSYEQYF. CDR3 bases: TGTGCCAGCAGCCAAGCAGACTCCTACGAGCAGTACTTC.

This chain links TRBV29-1 with TRBJ1-1; D remains unclear. Per germline, CDR1 SQVTM and CDR2 ANQGSEA. V was clipped by 4 bases and J by 6 bases, with 6 bases between them. CDR3 length equals 10 residues. The CDR3 DNA follows: TGCAGCGTTGGCGGGGCTGAAGCTTTCTTT. It encodes CSVGGAEAFF.